This T cell receptor beta chain was captured in a study of human T cells and chemical hapten exposure. Study as a whole: A roughly 2 cm by roughly 2 cm inner upper arm patch received 2% DPC for sensitization. While the roughly 23-week study was under way, patients received diphenylcyclopropenone on the scalp every week.

This CDR3 contains 12 residues. Trimming removed 6 bases from V and 3 bases from J, with 10 bases in between. CDR1 is SGHKS and CDR2 is YYEKEE in the germline V gene (reference sequence). Sample time point: pre-sensitization, week 0. Noted treatment: therapeutic diphenylcyclopropenone sensitization with weekly scalp DPC. The authors' total RNA extraction used unfractionated whole blood. Each donor was an alopecia patient between 18 and 70 years of age who qualified for DPC. The study used a library that attached unique molecular identifiers to individual cDNA molecules. TCRdb reanalysed the RACE reads using MiXCR and keeps one entry per CDR3 protein. The sample lists approximately 52,000 distinct CDR3 sequences; approximately 9.6% were seen once. In this sample, this clonotype turned up many times.

This sequence was found in a woman aged 25-40 years with alopecia areata. Some clones in this sample may be carry-over from other donors' samples. This sequence joins TRBV5-5 and TRBJ2-7; possibly TRBD1 for D (5 bases). The source was whole blood, collected in connection with sensitization to the hapten diphenylcyclopropenone (DPC). The CDR3 bases are TGTGCCAGCAAGTCGACAGACTACGAGCAGTACTTC. Protein: CASKSTDYEQYF.